The 7 T cell receptor beta chains listed next were all sequenced from one sample in a study of T cells in women clearing cervical HPV infection. TCRdb's table, derived via immunoSEQ multiplex PCR, lists solely in-frame clones and lacks some. The sample data list around 35,000 clones. Specimen: blood buffy coat. The receptors here all came from a woman aged 18 to 75 with a cervical HPV16 infection that either progressed to CIN3+ or cleared (not recorded which).

With regard to this clone: The read gets to within 3 residues of the CDR3 end, and the germline J gene fills in the rest. The chain uses TRBV6-2 or TRBV6-3 and TRBJ1-5; D is perhaps TRBD1 (6 bases). This CDR3 contains 17 residues. The germline V gene has CDR1 MNHEY and CDR2 SVGEGT. V dropped 7 bases and J dropped 0 bases, with 19 bases sitting between them. This chain's CDR3 is CASNSGQGYYSNQPQHF. The part of the CDR3 DNA that was read is TGTGCCAGCAATTCAGGGCAGGGGTATTATAGCAATCAGCCC.

Comment on this clone: The read stops 3 residues short of the end of the CDR3; the missing end is completed from the germline J gene. This sequence joins TRBV19 and TRBJ1-2; D is uncertain. Looked up from germline, CDR1 is LNHDA and CDR2 is SQIVND (reference sequence). CDR3 size: 15 residues. CDR3 DNA, as far as it was read: TGTGCCAGTAGTACCATCAGCGGGTACTACAATGAC. It codes for CASSTISGYYND. In full, the CDR3 reads CASSTISGYYNDYTF.

As for this clone: Read sequence stops 3 residues before the CDR3 end, and the germline J gene provides the missing end. This chain joins TRBV11-3 and TRBJ2-2; 8 nucleotides line up with TRBD2. Germline V gene sequence: CDR1 SGHNT, CDR2 YENEEA. V lost 3 bases, J lost 3 bases, and 3 bases stayed unmatched. The CDR3 length is 15 residues. The CDR3 bases that were read are TGTGCCAGCAGCTTTTCAGCGGGGGACACCGGGGAG. Translation gives CASSFSAGDTGE. The CDR3 in its entirety is CASSFSAGDTGELFF.

About this clone: The missing CDR3 end, 3 residues past where the read stops, is filled in from the germline J gene. The genes are TRBV3-1 (or the pseudogene TRBV3-2) and TRBJ2-5; a possible D gene is TRBD2 (7 bases). The V end lost 0 bases, the J end lost 4 bases, and 9 bases lay between the germline ends. The germline V gene has CDR1 LGHDT and CDR2 YNNKEL (reference sequence). The CDR3 covers 14 residues. The sequenced CDR3 bases are TGTGCCAGCAGCCAAGAAGGGGGGGGAGAGACC. It codes for CASSQEGGGET. The CDR3, in full, reads CASSQEGGGETQYF.

A word on this clone: The sequence runs out 3 residues before the end of the CDR3; the remainder is reconstructed from the germline J gene. The chain employs TRBV16 and TRBJ1-2; D uncertain. The CDR3 has 13 residues. CDR1 is KGHSY and CDR2 is FQNENV in the germline V gene. The CDR3 spells CASSQSTVRGYTF. CDR3 bases read: TGTGCCAGCAGCCAATCCACAGTGAGGGGC.

A remark on this clone: At one end, the junction sequence differs from germline, possibly due to a read error. The read finishes 3 residues shy of the CDR3 end, and the germline J gene is used to complete it. At the DNA level, this CDR3 is encoded by other sequences in the same sample as well. The chain uses TRBV5-1 and TRBJ1-3; 8 bases are a match to TRBD1. CDR3 length equals 14 residues. Germline CDR1 SGHRS, CDR2 YFSETQ. The DNA read from the CDR3 is TGCGCCAGCAGCTTGGTGACAGGGGAAAACACA. Protein: CASSLVTGENT. The whole CDR3 protein reads CASSLVTGENTIYF.

On this clone itself: Read coverage stops 3 residues before the CDR3 terminus; the germline J gene supplies the remainder. The chain carries TRBV5-5 and TRBJ2-2; no clear D gene. V was trimmed by 2 bases and J by 1 base, leaving 9 bases between them. The CDR3 contains 15 residues. CDR1 SGHKS and CDR2 YYEKEE come from the germline V gene (reference sequence). This chain's CDR3 is CASSFFTGNTGELFF. CDR3 DNA (partial): TGTGCCAGCAGCTTCTTTACGGGGAACACCGGGGAG.